This T cell receptor (beta chain) is drawn from a study of blood T cell repertoires in COVID-19. At the level of the study: COVID-19 samples collected from the United States, Italy and Spain covered acute and convalescent phases. Sources were T cells, B-cell-depleted T cells, or PBMCs; the material itself was cDNA or gDNA.

Sequencing used immunoSEQ multiplex PCR; TCRdb keeps in-frame clones, though not all of them. The sample has over 120,000 clones; roughly 87% are singletons. This receptor was identified in a woman between 45 and 60 years old with acute or convalescent COVID-19. The specimen was peripheral blood.

The CDR3 here is CAWSPRHLIAKNIQYF. CDR3 nucleotides: TGTGCCTGGAGCCCCAGACACCTGATAGCCAAAAACATTCAGTACTTC. The V and J genes are TRBV30 and TRBJ2-4; D is ambiguous. Germline CDR1 GTSNPN, CDR2 SVGIG (reference sequence). This CDR3 is built from 16 residues. The V end lost 3 bases, the J end lost 0 bases, and 15 bases lay between the germline ends. The variable domain in full, with the rest retrieved from reference TRBV30 and TRBJ2-4, is SQTIHQWPATLVQPVGSPLSLECTVEGTSNPNLYWYRQAAGRGLQLLFYSVGIGQISSEVPQNLSASRPQDRQFILSSKKLLLSDSGFYLCAWSPRHLIAKNIQYFGAGTRLSVL.